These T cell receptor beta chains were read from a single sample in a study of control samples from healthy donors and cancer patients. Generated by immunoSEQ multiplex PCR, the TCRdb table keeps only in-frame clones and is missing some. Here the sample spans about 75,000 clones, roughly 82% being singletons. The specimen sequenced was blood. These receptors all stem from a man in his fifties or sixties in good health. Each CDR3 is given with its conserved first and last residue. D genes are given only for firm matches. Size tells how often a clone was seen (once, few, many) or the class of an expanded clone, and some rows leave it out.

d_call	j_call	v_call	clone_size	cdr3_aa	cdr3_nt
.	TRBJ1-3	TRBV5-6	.	CASSFLGSSGNTIYF	TGTGCCAGCAGCTTTTTAGGCAGCTCTGGAAACACCATATATTTT
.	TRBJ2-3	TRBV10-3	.	CATKGSGSSTDTQYF	TGTGCCACCAAAGGATCGGGGTCTAGCACAGATACGCAGTATTTT
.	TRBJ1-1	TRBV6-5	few	CASSYSRNTEAFF	TGTGCCAGCAGTTACTCGAGGAACACTGAAGCTTTCTTT
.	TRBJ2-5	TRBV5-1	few	CASRRETATPRKTQYF	TGCGCCAGCAGACGGGAGACGGCCACTCCAAGAAAGACCCAGTACTTC
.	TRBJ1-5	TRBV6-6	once	CASSRSSVYSNQPQHF	TGTGCCAGCAGCCGATCCAGCGTTTATAGCAATCAGCCCCAGCATTTT
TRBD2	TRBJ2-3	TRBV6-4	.	CASSDRWTSASDTQYF	TGTGCCAGCAGTGACAGATGGACTAGTGCTTCAGATACGCAGTATTTT
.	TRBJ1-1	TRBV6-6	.	CASIRGMNTEAFF	TGTGCCAGCATCCGAGGGATGAACACTGAAGCTTTCTTT
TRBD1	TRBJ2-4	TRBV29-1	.	CSVGGQGVTKNIQYF	TGCAGCGTTGGAGGGCAGGGGGTCACCAAAAACATTCAGTACTTC
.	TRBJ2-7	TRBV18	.	CASSPPGWQEDSYEQYF	TGTGCCAGCTCACCACCGGGGTGGCAGGAAGACTCCTACGAGCAGTACTTC
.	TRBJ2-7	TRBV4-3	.	CASSQDTGSGEQYF	TGCGCCAGCAGCCAAGATACAGGGTCAGGAGAGCAGTACTTC
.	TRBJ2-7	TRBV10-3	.	CAISERGSSYEQYF	TGTGCCATCAGTGAGAGAGGGAGCTCCTACGAGCAGTACTTC
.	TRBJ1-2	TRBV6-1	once	CASSDEARGTNYGYTF	TGTGCCAGCAGTGATGAGGCTAGGGGTACTAACTATGGCTACACCTTC
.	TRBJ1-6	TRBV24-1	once	CATWEDGLESSYNSPLHF	TGTGCCACCTGGGAAGATGGGTTGGAGAGCTCCTATAATTCACCCCTCCACTTT
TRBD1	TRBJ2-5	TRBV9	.	CASSAGTGGVETQYF	TGTGCCAGCAGTGCCGGGACAGGGGGCGTTGAGACCCAGTACTTC
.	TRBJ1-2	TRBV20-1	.	CSARTAWGYTF	TGCAGTGCTAGGACGGCGTGGGGCTACACCTTC
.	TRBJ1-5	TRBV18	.	CASSPGGLGNQPQHF	TGTGCCAGCTCACCGGGGGGTTTAGGCAATCAGCCCCAGCATTTT
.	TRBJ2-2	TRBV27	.	CASSAWRTNTGELFF	TGTGCCAGCAGTGCGTGGCGAACGAACACCGGGGAGCTGTTTTTT
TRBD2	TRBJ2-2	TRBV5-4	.	CASSTGLAGGTGELFF	TGTGCCAGCAGCACGGGACTAGCGGGAGGCACCGGGGAGCTGTTTTTT
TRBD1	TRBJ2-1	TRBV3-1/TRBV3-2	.	CASSHVGTVQNEQFF	TGTGCCAGCAGCCACGTCGGGACAGTACAGAATGAGCAGTTCTTC
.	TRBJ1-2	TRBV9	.	CASSVQGSNYGYTF	TGTGCCAGCAGCGTGCAGGGCTCCAACTATGGCTACACCTTC
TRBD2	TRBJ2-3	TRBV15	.	CATSRTSGSTDTQYF	TGTGCCACCAGCAGGACTAGCGGGAGCACAGATACGCAGTATTTT
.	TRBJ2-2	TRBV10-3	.	CAISGGHTGELFF	TGTGCCATCAGTGGCGGACACACCGGGGAGCTGTTTTTT
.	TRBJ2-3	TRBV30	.	CAWSPSLASTDTQYF	TGTGCCTGGAGTCCGTCCCTAGCTAGCACAGATACGCAGTATTTT
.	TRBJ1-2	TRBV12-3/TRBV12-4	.	CASSFTEGYTF	TGTGCCAGCAGTTTTACGGAAGGCTACACCTTC
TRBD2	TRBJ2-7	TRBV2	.	CASSGEAGGPYEQYF	TGTGCCAGCAGTGGTGAGGCGGGAGGGCCCTACGAGCAGTACTTC
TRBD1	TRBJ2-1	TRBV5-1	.	CASTWGTGGSEQFF	TGCGCCAGCACCTGGGGGACAGGGGGCAGTGAGCAGTTCTTC
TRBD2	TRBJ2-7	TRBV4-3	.	CASSHQVATSGSYEQYF	TGCGCCAGCAGCCACCAAGTAGCGACTAGCGGGAGCTACGAGCAGTACTTC
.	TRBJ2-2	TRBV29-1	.	CSVAPGDLGTGELFF	TGCAGCGTTGCCCCGGGGGATCTTGGCACCGGGGAGCTGTTTTTT
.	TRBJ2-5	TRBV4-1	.	CASSQEGRIPYF	TGCGCCAGCAGCCAAGAAGGACGTATTCCGTACTTC
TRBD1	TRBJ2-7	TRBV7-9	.	CASSPPSAGTATYEQYF	TGTGCCAGCAGCCCCCCCTCGGCCGGGACAGCTACCTACGAGCAGTACTTC
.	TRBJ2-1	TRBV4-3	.	CASSQGGSNNEQFF	TGCGCCAGCAGCCAAGGGGGGTCGAACAATGAGCAGTTCTTC
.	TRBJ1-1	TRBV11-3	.	CASSLSPNTEAFF	TGTGCCAGCAGCTTATCCCCGAACACTGAAGCTTTCTTT
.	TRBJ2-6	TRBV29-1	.	CSVEDIRSGANVLTF	TGCAGCGTTGAAGACATTCGCTCTGGGGCCAACGTCCTGACTTTC
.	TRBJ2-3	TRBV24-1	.	CATSAPTRAFTDTQYF	TGTGCCACCAGTGCCCCCACCCGGGCTTTCACAGATACGCAGTATTTT
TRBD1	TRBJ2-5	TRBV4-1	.	CASSQERNRGLETQYF	TGCGCCAGCAGCCAAGAAAGGAACAGGGGGCTGGAGACCCAGTACTTC
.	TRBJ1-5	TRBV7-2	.	CASSEGGYQPQHF	TGTGCCAGCAGCGAAGGAGGGTATCAGCCCCAGCATTTT
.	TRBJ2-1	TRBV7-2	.	CASSLVSREQFF	TGTGCCAGCAGCTTAGTAAGCCGTGAGCAGTTCTTC
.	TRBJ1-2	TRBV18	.	CASSPSDTRGYTF	TGTGCCAGCTCACCTTCGGATACGCGGGGCTACACCTTC
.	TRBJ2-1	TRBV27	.	CASTQLGRTYNEQFF	TGTGCCAGCACCCAACTAGGGCGGACCTACAATGAGCAGTTCTTC
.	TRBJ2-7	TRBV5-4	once	CASRAGGPQYF	TGTGCCAGCAGGGCCGGGGGCCCGCAGTACTTC
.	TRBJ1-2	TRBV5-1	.	CASSLERPGDGYTF	TGCGCCAGCAGCTTGGAAAGGCCAGGGGATGGCTACACCTTC
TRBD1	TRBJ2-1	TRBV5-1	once	CASSDRGLRDNEQFF	TGCGCCAGCAGCGACAGGGGTTTGAGAGACAATGAGCAGTTCTTC
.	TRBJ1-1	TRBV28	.	CASSQGHNTEAFF	TGTGCCAGCAGCCAGGGTCACAACACTGAAGCTTTCTTT
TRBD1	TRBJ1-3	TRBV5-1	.	CASSDTDRGHTIYF	TGCGCCAGCAGCGATACGGACAGGGGACACACCATATATTTT
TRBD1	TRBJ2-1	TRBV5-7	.	CASSLRDRGYEQFF	TGTGCCAGCAGCCTCCGGGACAGGGGGTATGAGCAGTTCTTC
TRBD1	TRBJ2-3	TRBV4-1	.	CASSPRQGLGTDTQYF	TGCGCCAGCAGCCCTAGACAGGGTTTAGGCACAGATACGCAGTATTTT
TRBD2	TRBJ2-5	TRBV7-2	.	CASSPLSLAGSIGETQYF	TGTGCCAGCAGCCCCCTGAGTCTAGCGGGCTCCATAGGAGAGACCCAGTACTTC
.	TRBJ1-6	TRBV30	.	CAWIEGRGSSPLHF	TGTGCCTGGATAGAAGGACGGGGGAGTTCACCCCTCCACTTT
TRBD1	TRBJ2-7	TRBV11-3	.	CASSLHRGTYEQYF	TGTGCCAGCAGCCTGCACAGGGGAACCTACGAGCAGTACTTC
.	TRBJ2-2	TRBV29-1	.	CSAVKQGGRGGELFF	TGCAGCGCCGTAAAGCAGGGGGGGCGAGGCGGGGAGCTGTTTTTT
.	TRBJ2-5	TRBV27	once	CASKEIGGEQETQYF	TGTGCCAGCAAAGAAATAGGAGGGGAACAAGAGACCCAGTACTTC